Sequencing of this TCR beta chain was carried out in a study of blood T cell repertoires in COVID-19. Across the whole study: Acute and convalescent COVID-19 samples came from the United States, Italy and Spain. T cells, B-cell-depleted T cells, or PBMCs provided the cDNA or gDNA that served as material.

The authors' processing: Nucleated cell counts were estimated from reference gene primer amplification. Sequencing used immunoSEQ multiplex PCR; TCRdb keeps in-frame clones, though not all of them. The V and J calls and the clone size are those of that table, but D and trimming were determined from the DNA. The sample shows 150,000 to 200,000 clones, around 88% of them seen only once. This CDR3 has 14 amino acids. V gave up 8 bases and J gave up 10 bases; unmatched junction bases: 14. Germline assignment: CDR1 SGHVS and CDR2 FNYEAQ. The sample was peripheral blood. The V and J genes are TRBV7-6 and TRBJ1-1; TRBD1 agrees at 9 bases. This clonotype was sampled from a woman under 40 with acute or convalescent COVID-19. CDR3 in DNA: TGTGCCAGCTGGGATCTGGGACAGGGCTCCGGAGCTTTCTTT. It encodes CASWDLGQGSGAFF.